Sequencing of this TCR beta chain was carried out in a study of PD-L1 blockade in urothelial cancer. In the study overall: Treatment start was followed by blood analysis at 3 weeks (second dose) and again at 6 weeks.

Repertoires were generated with immunoSEQ multiplex PCR, while TCRdb's copy carries only in-frame clones and drops some. The sample has about 47,000 clones, 80% seen once; the top ten hold about 17%. Unmatched junction bases numbered 4, after V lost 5 bases and J lost 3 bases. The CDR3 spans 13 residues. CDR1 MDHEN and CDR2 SYDVKM come from the germline V gene. The sample's time point: pretreatment peripheral blood. This receptor was obtained from a man in his 60s with urothelial cancer. The chain uses TRBV28 and TRBJ2-7, with 7 bases that match TRBD1. This specimen consisted of PBMCs, obtained around atezolizumab (anti-PD-L1) treatment. CDR3 in DNA: TGTGCCAGCAGTCAGGACAGGAACTACGAGCAGTACTTC. As protein: CASSQDRNYEQYF.